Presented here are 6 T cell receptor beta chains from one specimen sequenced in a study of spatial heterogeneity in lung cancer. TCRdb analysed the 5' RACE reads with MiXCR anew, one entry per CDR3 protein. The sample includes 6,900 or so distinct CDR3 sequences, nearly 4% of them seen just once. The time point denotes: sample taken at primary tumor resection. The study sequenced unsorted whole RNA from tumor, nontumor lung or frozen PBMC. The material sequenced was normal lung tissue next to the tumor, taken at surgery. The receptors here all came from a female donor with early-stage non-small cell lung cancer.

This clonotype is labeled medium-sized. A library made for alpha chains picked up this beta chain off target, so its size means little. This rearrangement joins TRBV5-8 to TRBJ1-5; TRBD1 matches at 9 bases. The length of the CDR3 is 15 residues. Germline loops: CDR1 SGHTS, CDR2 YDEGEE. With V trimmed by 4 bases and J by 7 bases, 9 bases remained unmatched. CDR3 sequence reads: CASSLPGQGNQPQHF. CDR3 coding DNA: TGTGCCAGCAGCCTGCCGGGACAGGGTAACCAGCCCCAGCATTTT.

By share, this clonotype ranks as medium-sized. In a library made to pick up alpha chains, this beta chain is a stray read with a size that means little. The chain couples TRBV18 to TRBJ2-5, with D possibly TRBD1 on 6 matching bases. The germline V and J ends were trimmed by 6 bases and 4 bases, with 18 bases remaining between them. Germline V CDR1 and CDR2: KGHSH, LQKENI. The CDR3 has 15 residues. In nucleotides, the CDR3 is TGTGCCAGCTCCCCTCAGGCCCAAGGGGGAGAGACCCAGTACTTC. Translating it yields CASSPQAQGGETQYF.

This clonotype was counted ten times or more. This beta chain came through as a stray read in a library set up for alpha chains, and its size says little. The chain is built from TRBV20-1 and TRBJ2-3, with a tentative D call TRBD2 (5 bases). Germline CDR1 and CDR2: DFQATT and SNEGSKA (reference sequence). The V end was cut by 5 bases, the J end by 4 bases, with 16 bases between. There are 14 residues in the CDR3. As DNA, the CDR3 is TGCAGTGCTTTCGACGGACTCTCCCCAGATACGCAGTATTTT. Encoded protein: CSAFDGLSPDTQYF.

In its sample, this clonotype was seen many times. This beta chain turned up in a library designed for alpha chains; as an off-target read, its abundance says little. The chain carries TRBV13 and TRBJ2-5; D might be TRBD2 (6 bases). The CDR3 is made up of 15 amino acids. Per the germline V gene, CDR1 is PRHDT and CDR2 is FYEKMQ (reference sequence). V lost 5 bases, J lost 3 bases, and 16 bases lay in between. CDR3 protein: CASSAGSWGKETQYF. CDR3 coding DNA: TGTGCCAGCAGCGCCGGGAGCTGGGGGAAAGAGACCCAGTACTTC. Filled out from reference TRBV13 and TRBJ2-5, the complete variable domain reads AAGVIQSPRHLIKEKRETATLKCYPIPRHDTVYWYQQGPGQDPQFLISFYEKMQSDKGSIPDRFSAQQFSDYHSELNMSSLELGDSALYFCASSAGSWGKETQYFGPGTRLLVL.

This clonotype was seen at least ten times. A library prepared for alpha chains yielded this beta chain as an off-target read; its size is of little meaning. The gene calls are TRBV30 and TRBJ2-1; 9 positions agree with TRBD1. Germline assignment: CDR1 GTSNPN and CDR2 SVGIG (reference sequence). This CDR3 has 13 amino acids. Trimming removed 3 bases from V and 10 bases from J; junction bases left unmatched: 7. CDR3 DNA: TGTGCCTGGAGGGGACAGGGTCTGAGGGAGCAGTTCTTC. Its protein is CAWRGQGLREQFF.

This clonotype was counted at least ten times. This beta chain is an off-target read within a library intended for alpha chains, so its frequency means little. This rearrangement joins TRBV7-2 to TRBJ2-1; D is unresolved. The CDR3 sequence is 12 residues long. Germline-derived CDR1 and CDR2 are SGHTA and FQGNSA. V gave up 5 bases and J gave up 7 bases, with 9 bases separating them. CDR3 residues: CASSQERNEQFF. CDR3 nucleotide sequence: TGTGCCAGCAGCCAGGAGCGTAATGAGCAGTTCTTC. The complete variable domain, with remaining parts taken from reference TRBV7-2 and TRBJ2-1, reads GAGVSQSPSNKVTEKGKDVELRCDPISGHTALYWYRQSLGQGLEFLIYFQGNSAPDKSGLPSDRFSAERTGGSVSTLTIQRTQQEDSAVYLCASSQERNEQFFGPGTRLTVL.